This T cell receptor beta chain was sequenced for a study of blood T cell repertoires in COVID-19. The CDR3 is 17 residues long. Germline V gene lookup returns CDR1 LNHNV and CDR2 YYDKDF (reference sequence). With 1 base clipped from V and 4 bases from J, the junction kept 6 bases outside the gene matches. This clone was seen once. Some clones are missing from TCRdb's copy, which holds only in-frame ones; the method was immunoSEQ multiplex PCR. This table holds under 80,000 clones, about 80% found once. The sequence came from a human donor in a cohort sampled during active COVID-19. Input material: peripheral blood. The chain uses TRBV15 and TRBJ2-6; 8 nucleotides line up with TRBD1. The CDR3 here is CATSRAQGAMGANVLTF. The CDR3 DNA reads TGTGCCACCAGCAGAGCCCAGGGGGCGATGGGGGCCAACGTCCTGACTTTC.